This T cell receptor (beta chain) was sequenced in a study of T-cell memory formation after mild COVID-19. Across the study: TCR clusters largely stayed donor specific.

CDR3 size: 16 residues. V lost 5 bases and J 9 bases, leaving 23 bases between the germline ends. In germline, CDR1 is SGHTA, CDR2 FQGNSA. TCRdb recomputed calls from the 5' RACE reads with MiXCR, one row per CDR3 protein. The data contain about 390,000 distinct CDR3 sequences, 20% to 25% of them singletons. The sequenced sample was PBMCs or a T cell subset sorted from them (not recorded which). The chain has TRBV7-2 and TRBJ2-4; D possibly corresponds to TRBD2 (5 bases). This sequence originates from an adult woman who had mild COVID-19 (a few samples of this study predate the infection). Cell type and time point are not known. The CDR3 sequence is CASSTNAVTSSGIQYF. As DNA, the CDR3 is TGTGCCAGCAGCACCAATGCGGTTACGTCGAGCGGCATTCAGTACTTC.